Sequencing of this T cell receptor (beta chain) was carried out in a study of blood T cell repertoires in COVID-19. About the study: COVID-19 samples from acute and convalescent phases originated in the United States, Italy and Spain.

The V segment lost 1 base and the J segment 9 bases; nucleotides outside the gene matches: 2. The length of the CDR3 is 14 residues. Germline CDR1 is MGHRA and CDR2 is YSYEKL. The study recruited people aged roughly 18 to 89 years across approximately 23 US areas. Clinical history reported by participants formed the basis on which cohorts were assigned. The assay was immunoSEQ multiplex PCR, and TCRdb's table has in-frame clones only and misses some. Here the sample spans roughly 400,000 clones, about 88% being singletons. Input material: PBMCs or T cells enriched from blood (not recorded which). This chain uses TRBV4-1 with TRBJ2-1; 11 nucleotides align to TRBD2. The sequence was obtained from a woman under 30 who had been exposed to COVID-19. CDR3 sequence (DNA): TGCGCCAGCAGCCAAGGAACTAGCGGGAGTGAGCAGTTCTTC. This gives the protein CASSQGTSGSEQFF.